This T cell receptor beta chain was sequenced for a study of brain T cells in children with intractable seizures. V lost 0 bases to trimming and J lost 4 bases; unmatched junction nucleotides: 16. The CDR3 sequence is 21 residues long. From germline, CDR1 is SGHVS and CDR2 FQNEAQ. The sequenced cases were selected for having the highest brain T cell transcript signatures. Pre-surgery treatment included at least one anti-epileptic drug. As to this clone: Its cognate antigen is unknown.

Overall study findings and caveats: Clones missing pre-surgery may reflect undersampling of that blood sample. Viral specificity was inferred only from CDR3 similarity; HCMV serostatus was unknown.

The repertoire was sequenced with immunoSEQ multiplex PCR; TCRdb's copy has only in-frame clones and lacks some. The sample shows 110,000 or so clones, roughly 92% of them seen only once. This specimen was peripheral blood, taken at surgery. The receptor was derived from a boy under two years old with hemimegalencephaly and intractable seizures. V usage is TRBV7-8 and J usage is TRBJ2-2, with TRBD2 matching over 11 bases. In nucleotides, the CDR3 is TGTGCCAGCAGCTTAGCGCGGTTTGGGCTAGCGGGAGGAAGGGGCACCGGGGAGCTGTTTTTT. Its translation is CASSLARFGLAGGRGTGELFF. The full variable domain, completed using reference TRBV7-8 and TRBJ2-2, is GAGVSQSPRYKVAKRGQDVALRCDPISGHVSLFWYQQALGQGPEFLTYFQNEAQLDKSGLPSDRFFAERPEGSVSTLKIQRTQQEDSAVYLCASSLARFGLAGGRGTGELFFGEGSRLTVL.